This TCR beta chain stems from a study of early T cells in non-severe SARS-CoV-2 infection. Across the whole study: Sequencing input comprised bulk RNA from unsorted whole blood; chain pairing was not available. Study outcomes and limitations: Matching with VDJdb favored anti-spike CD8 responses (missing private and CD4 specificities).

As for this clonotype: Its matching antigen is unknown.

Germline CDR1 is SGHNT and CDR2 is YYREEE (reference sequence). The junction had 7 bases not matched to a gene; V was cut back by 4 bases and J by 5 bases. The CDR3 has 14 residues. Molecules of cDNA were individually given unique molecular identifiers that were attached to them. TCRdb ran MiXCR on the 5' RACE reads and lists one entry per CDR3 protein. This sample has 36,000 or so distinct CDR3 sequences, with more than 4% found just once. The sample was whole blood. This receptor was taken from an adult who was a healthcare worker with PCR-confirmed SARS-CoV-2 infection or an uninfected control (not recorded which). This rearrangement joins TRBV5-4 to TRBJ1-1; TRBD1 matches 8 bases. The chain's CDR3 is CASSNRQGWTEAFF. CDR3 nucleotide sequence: TGTGCCAGCAGCAACCGACAGGGGTGGACTGAAGCTTTCTTT.